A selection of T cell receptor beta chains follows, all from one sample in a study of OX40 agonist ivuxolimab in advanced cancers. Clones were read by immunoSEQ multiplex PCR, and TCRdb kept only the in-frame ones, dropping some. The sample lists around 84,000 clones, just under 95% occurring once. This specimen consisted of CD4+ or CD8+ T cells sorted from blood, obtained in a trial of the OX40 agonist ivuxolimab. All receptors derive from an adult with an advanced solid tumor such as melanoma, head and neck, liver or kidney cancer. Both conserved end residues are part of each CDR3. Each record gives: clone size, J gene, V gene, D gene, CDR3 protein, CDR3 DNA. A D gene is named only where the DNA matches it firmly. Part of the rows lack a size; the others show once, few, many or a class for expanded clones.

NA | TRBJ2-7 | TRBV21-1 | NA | CASGSGHLPAEQYF | TGTGCCAGCGGGTCGGGACACCTACCCGCCGAGCAGTACTTC
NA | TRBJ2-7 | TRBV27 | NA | CASSPSTGPNSYEQYF | TGTGCCAGCAGTCCATCGACAGGACCGAACTCCTACGAGCAGTACTTC
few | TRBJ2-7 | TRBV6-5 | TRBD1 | CASSPEGRGQSEQYF | TGTGCCAGCAGTCCCGAAGGCAGGGGGCAGTCCGAGCAGTACTTC
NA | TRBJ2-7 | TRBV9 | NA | CASSPSGYEQYF | TGTGCCAGCAGCCCTAGTGGCTACGAGCAGTACTTC
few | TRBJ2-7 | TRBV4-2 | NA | CASSHGPHEQYF | TGTGCCAGCAGCCACGGGCCCCACGAGCAGTACTTC
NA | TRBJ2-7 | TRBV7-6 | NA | CASSLVRAESSYEQYF | TGTGCCAGCAGCTTAGTCCGGGCAGAGAGCTCCTACGAGCAGTACTTC
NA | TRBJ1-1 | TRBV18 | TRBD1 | CASSPGQVFTEAFF | TGTGCCAGCTCCCCAGGACAGGTCTTCACTGAAGCTTTCTTT
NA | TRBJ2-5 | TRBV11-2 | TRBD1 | CASSRGTGGGETQYF | TGTGCCAGCAGCAGAGGGACAGGGGGCGGGGAGACCCAGTACTTC
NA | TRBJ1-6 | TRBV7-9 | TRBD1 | CASRGDRHYNSPLHF | TGTGCCAGCAGGGGGGACAGGCACTATAATTCACCCCTCCACTTT
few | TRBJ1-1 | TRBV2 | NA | CASSVRAALNTEAFF | TGTGCCAGCAGTGTCAGGGCAGCACTGAACACTGAAGCTTTCTTT
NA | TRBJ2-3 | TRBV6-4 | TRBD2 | CASSESVSSGGADTQYF | TGTGCCAGCAGTGAATCAGTGTCTAGCGGGGGGGCAGATACGCAGTATTTT
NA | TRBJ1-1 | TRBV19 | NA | CAIKGGTEAFF | TGTGCCATTAAGGGAGGAACTGAAGCTTTCTTT